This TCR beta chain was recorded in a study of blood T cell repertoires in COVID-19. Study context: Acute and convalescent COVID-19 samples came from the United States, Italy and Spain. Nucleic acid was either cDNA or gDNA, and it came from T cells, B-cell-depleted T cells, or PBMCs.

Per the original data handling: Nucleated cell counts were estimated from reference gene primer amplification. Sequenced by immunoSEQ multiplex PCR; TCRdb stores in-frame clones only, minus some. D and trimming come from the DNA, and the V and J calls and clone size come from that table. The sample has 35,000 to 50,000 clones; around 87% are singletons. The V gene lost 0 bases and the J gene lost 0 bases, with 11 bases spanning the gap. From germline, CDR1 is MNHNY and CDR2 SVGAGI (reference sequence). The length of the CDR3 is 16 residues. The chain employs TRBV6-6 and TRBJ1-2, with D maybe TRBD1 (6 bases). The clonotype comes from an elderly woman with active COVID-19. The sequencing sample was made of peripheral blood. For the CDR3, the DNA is TGTGCCAGCAGTTACTCATACAGGGAAACTAACTATGGCTACACCTTC. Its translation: CASSYSYRETNYGYTF.